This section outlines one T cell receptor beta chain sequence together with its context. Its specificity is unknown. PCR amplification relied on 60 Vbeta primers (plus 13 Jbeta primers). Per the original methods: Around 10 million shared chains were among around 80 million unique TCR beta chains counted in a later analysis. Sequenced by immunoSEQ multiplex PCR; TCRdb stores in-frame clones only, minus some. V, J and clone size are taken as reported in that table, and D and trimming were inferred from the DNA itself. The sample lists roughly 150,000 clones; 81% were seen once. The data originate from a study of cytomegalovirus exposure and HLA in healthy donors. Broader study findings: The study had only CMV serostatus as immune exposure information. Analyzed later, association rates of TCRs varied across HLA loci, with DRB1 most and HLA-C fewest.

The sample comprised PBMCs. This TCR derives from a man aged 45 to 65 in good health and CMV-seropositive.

This chain's CDR3 is CASSLEGGGPSTEAFF. In DNA form, the CDR3 reads TGTGCCAGCAGTTTGGAGGGAGGGGGGCCGAGCACTGAAGCTTTCTTT. The chain employs TRBV28 and TRBJ1-1, with D possibly TRBD1 on 6 matching bases. Germline-derived CDR1 and CDR2 are MDHEN and SYDVKM. This CDR3 contains 16 residues. The germline V and J ends were trimmed by 3 bases and 4 bases, with 18 bases remaining between them.